This T cell receptor beta chain was obtained from a study of response to subunit inactivated influenza vaccine. Study observations and caveats: There was a suggestion from the authors that each seasonal influenza vaccination recruits few new T cells.

Deletions cut 3 bases from V and 5 bases from J, with 13 bases between. The CDR3 covers 14 residues. Per the germline V gene, CDR1 is ENHRY and CDR2 is SYGVKD. With respect to this clonotype: Antigen unknown.

TCRdb re-called the RT-PCR reads through MiXCR, storing one row per CDR3 protein. The profile shows over 150,000 distinct CDR3 sequences, roughly 10% of them singletons. The receptor comes from a man in his fifties or sixties who received an inactivated influenza vaccine. The sample consisted of CD8+ T cells sorted from PBMCs, taken 23 to 25 months after vaccination. The chain combines TRBV10-3 with TRBJ2-5; D possibly uses TRBD1 or TRBD2 (6 bases each). CDR3 nucleotide sequence: TGTGCCATCAGTGATGGGGGGCCAGTGGAGACCCAGTACTTC. Its protein is CAISDGGPVETQYF.